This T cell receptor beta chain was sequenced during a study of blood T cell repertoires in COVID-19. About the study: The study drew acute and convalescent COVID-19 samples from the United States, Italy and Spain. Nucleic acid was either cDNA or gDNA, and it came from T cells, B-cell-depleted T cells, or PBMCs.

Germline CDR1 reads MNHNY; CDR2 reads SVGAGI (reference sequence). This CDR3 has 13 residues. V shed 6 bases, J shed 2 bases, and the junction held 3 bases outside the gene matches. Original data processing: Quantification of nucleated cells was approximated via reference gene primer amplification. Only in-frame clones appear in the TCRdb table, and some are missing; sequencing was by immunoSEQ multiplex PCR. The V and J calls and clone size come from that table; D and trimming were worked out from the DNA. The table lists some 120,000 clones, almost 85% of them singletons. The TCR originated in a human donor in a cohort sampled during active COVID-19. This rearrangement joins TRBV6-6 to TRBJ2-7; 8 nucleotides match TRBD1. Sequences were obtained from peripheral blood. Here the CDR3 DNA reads TGTGCCAGCAGACCGACAGGGGCCTACGAGCAGTACTTC. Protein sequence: CASRPTGAYEQYF.